The 13 T cell receptor beta chains listed next were all sequenced from one sample in a study of blood T cells in healthy people across ages. The authors ran a second PCR of about 7 to 12 cycles using a sample-barcoded 5' primer and a J-beta primer mix. Using its own MiXCR run on the 5' RACE reads, TCRdb lists one record per CDR3 protein. The sample lists about 750,000 distinct CDR3 sequences; about 55% were seen once. The sequenced sample was blood. The receptors stem from a man aged 80 or over in good health.

This clonotype was counted a few times. The rearrangement uses TRBV3-1 and TRBJ1-2; D is ambiguous. Germline V gene lookup returns CDR1 LGHDT and CDR2 YNNKEL (reference sequence). CDR3 length equals 13 residues. V shed 0 bases and J shed 8 bases, with 10 bases lying between them. CDR3: CASSQDVGLGYTF. Here the CDR3 DNA reads TGTGCCAGCAGCCAAGACGTAGGGCTGGGCTACACCTTC.

The chain employs TRBV20-1 and TRBJ2-3; D is perhaps TRBD1 (5 bases). Germline V lookup: CDR1 DFQATT, CDR2 SNEGSKA (reference sequence). V was shortened by 6 bases and J by 2 bases, with 12 bases between the two germline ends. The CDR3 is 13 amino acids. The CDR3 nucleotides are TGCAGTGCCCGCCCGACAGTCACAGATACGCAGTATTTT. It codes for CSARPTVTDTQYF.

The chain combines TRBV4-2 with TRBJ2-1; possibly TRBD1 for D (5 bases). The J call could be wrong; TRBJ2-7 is a better fit for the DNA end. From germline, CDR1 is LGHNA and CDR2 YNFKEQ. The CDR3 consists of 15 residues. The CDR3 is CASSRQGGQNNEQYF. CDR3 in DNA: TGTGCCAGCAGCCGCCAGGGTGGACAAAACAATGAGCAGTACTTC.

The rearrangement joins TRBV3-1 to TRBJ2-1; D not certain. Germline CDR1 LGHDT, CDR2 YNNKEL (reference sequence). This CDR3 contains 13 residues. V shed 1 base and J shed 11 bases, with 12 bases lying between them. DNA of the CDR3: TGTGCCAGCAGCCAAGCGGCGGAACAAAAGCAGTTCTTC. It is translated as CASSQAAEQKQFF.

This clonotype was observed a handful of times. The chain recombines TRBV28 with TRBJ2-3; D may be TRBD1 (6 bases). Per germline, CDR1 MDHEN and CDR2 SYDVKM. The CDR3 totals 14 residues. Trimming took 8 bases from V and 7 from J, leaving 19 bases between them. The CDR3 is CASRGQLGMHTQYF. Written as DNA, the CDR3 is TGTGCCAGCCGAGGACAGCTTGGCATGCATACGCAGTATTTT.

Written as DNA, the CDR3 is TGCAGCGTTGTGGAGGCGTGGGAGCAGTACTTC. Its protein is CSVVEAWEQYF. The rearrangement links TRBV29-1 to TRBJ2-7; perhaps TRBD2 as D (5 bases). The CDR3 is 11 residues long. Germline lookup yields CDR1 SQVTM and CDR2 ANQGSEA. With 4 bases removed from V and 7 bases from J, the gap between germline ends came to 11 bases.

As regards this clonotype: One end of the junction is discordant with germline, which a read error may explain. The genes are TRBV29-1 and TRBJ2-7; 7 bases align to TRBD1. CDR3 length: 15 amino acids. The V gene's germline CDR1 is SQVTM and CDR2 ANQGSEA. This chain's CDR3 is CSVQDRDRSWGEQYF. CDR3 DNA sequence: TGCAGCGTTCAAGACCGGGACAGATCTTGGGGTGAGCAGTACTTC.

As concerns this clonotype: One end of the junction is discordant with germline, which a read error may explain. The chain uses TRBV27 and TRBJ2-5; D not resolved. The CDR3 is 13 amino acids. Germline V gives CDR1 MNHEY, CDR2 SMNVEV (reference sequence). As DNA, the CDR3 is TGTGCCAGCAGTTTATCGTACCAAGGGACCCAGTACTTC. It specifies CASSLSYQGTQYF.

The chain uses TRBV20-1 and TRBJ1-1; D is undetermined. From germline, CDR1 is DFQATT and CDR2 SNEGSKA (reference sequence). The ends were cut back, 6 bases at V and 1 base at J, with 9 bases in the middle. The CDR3 consists of 12 residues. The CDR3 DNA follows: TGCAGTGCGGCTAGGTCGAACACTGAAGCTTTCTTT. It is translated as CSAARSNTEAFF.

The rearrangement links TRBV6-4 to TRBJ2-1; 8 nucleotides line up with TRBD1. Per the germline V gene, CDR1 is MRHNA and CDR2 is SNTAGT. The V gene end was trimmed by 5 bases and the J gene end by 2 bases; junction bases not matched to a gene: 5. The CDR3 is 15 residues long. CDR3 DNA sequence: TGTGCCAGCAGTAACACAGGGGGGACCTACAATGAGCAGTTCTTC. Translation gives CASSNTGGTYNEQFF.

J is TRBJ2-7 and V is TRBV7-2, with unresolved D. V lost 5 bases and J 9 bases, leaving 17 bases between the germline ends. Per germline, CDR1 SGHTA and CDR2 FQGNSA. The CDR3 is 13 amino acids. The CDR3 loop is CASSTTTDNGQYF. The DNA for the CDR3 is TGTGCCAGCAGCACCACTACAGACAATGGGCAGTACTTC.

The V gene is TRBV28, the J gene TRBJ1-5; 9 bases match TRBD1. Trimming took 0 bases from V and 2 from J; bases not matched to a gene: 2. Germline CDR1 reads MDHEN; CDR2 reads SYDVKM. The CDR3 runs to 16 residues. The CDR3 DNA sequence: TGTGCCAGCAGTTTATGGACAGGGGGAGGCAATCAGCCCCAGCATTTT. Translation: CASSLWTGGGNQPQHF.

This chain connects TRBV4-2 to TRBJ1-1; D uncertain. Trimming cost V 0 bases and J 1 base, with 6 bases left between them. The CDR3 runs to 14 residues. CDR1 is LGHNA, CDR2 YNFKEQ, per germline. CDR3 sequence: CASSQDLANTEAFF. The CDR3 nucleotides read TGTGCCAGCAGCCAAGATCTTGCGAACACTGAAGCTTTCTTT.